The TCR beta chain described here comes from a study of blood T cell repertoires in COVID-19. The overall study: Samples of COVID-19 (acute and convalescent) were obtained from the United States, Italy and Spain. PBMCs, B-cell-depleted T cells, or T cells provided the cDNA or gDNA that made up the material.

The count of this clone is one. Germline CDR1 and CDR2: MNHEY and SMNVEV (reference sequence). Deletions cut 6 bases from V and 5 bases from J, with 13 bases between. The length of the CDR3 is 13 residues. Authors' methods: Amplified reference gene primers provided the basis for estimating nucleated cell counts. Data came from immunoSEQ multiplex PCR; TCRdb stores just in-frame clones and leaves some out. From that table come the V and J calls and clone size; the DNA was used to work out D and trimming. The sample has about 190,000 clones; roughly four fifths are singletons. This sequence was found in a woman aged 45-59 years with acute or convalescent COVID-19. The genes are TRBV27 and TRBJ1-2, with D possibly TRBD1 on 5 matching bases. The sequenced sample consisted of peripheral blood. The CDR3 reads CASRPGTLYGYTF. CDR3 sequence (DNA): TGTGCCAGCAGGCCCGGGACTCTATATGGCTACACCTTC.